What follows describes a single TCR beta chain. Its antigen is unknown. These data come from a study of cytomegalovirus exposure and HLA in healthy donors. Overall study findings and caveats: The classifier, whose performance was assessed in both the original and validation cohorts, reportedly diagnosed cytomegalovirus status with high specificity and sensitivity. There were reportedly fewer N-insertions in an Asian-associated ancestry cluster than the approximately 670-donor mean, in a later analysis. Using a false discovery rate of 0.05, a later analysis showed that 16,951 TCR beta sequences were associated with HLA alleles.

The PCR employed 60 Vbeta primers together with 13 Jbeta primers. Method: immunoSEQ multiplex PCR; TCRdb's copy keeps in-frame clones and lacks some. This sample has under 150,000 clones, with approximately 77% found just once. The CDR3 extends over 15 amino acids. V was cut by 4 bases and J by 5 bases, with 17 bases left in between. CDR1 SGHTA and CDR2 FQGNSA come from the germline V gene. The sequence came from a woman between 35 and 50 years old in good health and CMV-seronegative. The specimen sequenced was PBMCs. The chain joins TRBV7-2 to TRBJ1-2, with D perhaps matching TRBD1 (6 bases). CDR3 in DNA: TGTGCCAGCAGCTCTAAGGGCACAGGGTATTATGGCTACACCTTC. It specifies CASSSKGTGYYGYTF.